The 6 T cell receptor beta chains presented below share a single source sample, sequenced in a study of shared clonotypes between healthy human individuals (dated by TCRdb to the early 2020s). Receptor amplification or capture employed the immunoSEQ multiplex PCR assay. The clones in this table, taken by TCRdb from immuneACCESS, are in-frame only. Not every clone is retained; where verified, under half of the shortfall comes from an unresolved V gene, and the cause of the rest is unknown. The sample data list 2 million to 2.5 million clones, and approximately 94% of these were observed just once. The ten largest account for 0.1% to 0.15% of the sample. Material: naive CD4+ T cells sorted from blood. Per the publication, the cell subset or site label means: CD45RA+ positively selected. The origin of the receptors is a man younger than 35 in good health.

The chain combines TRBV18 with TRBJ1-5; possible D gene TRBD1, 5 bases. This CDR3 has 15 amino acids. V gave up 2 bases and J gave up 3 bases, with 11 bases separating them. The germline CDR1 and CDR2 sequences are KGHSH and LQKENI. CDR3 sequence: CASSPGSGPNQPQHF. The DNA for the CDR3 is TGTGCCAGCTCACCAGGTTCGGGACCCAATCAGCCCCAGCATTTT.

This clone showed up just once. The chain joins TRBV27 to TRBJ2-7; 11 bases are shared with TRBD2. V shed 2 bases and J 3 bases; nucleotides not matched to a gene: 6. The CDR3 runs 16 residues. CDR1 and CDR2 (germline): MNHEY, SMNVEV (reference sequence). In DNA form, the CDR3 reads TGTGCCAGCAGTTTAGGAGTAGCGGGAGGGATCTACGAGCAGTACTTC. Protein: CASSLGVAGGIYEQYF.

The rearrangement joins TRBV28 to TRBJ2-7, with a weak D call TRBD1 (5 bases). CDR1 and CDR2 (germline): MDHEN, SYDVKM. The CDR3 consists of 15 residues. Trimming stripped 5 bases from V and 0 bases from J, with 14 bases between. CDR3 bases: TGTGCCAGCAGTAGTGGGGCTAGGAGCTCCTACGAGCAGTACTTC. Encoded protein: CASSSGARSSYEQYF. The whole variable domain, filled in from reference TRBV28 and TRBJ2-7, reads DVKVTQSSRYLVKRTGEKVFLECVQDMDHENMFWYRQDPGLGLRLIYFSYDVKMKEKGDIPEGYSVSREKKERFSLILESASTNQTSMYLCASSSGARSSYEQYFGPGTRLTVT.

This clone was recorded once. The chain is built from TRBV2 and TRBJ2-7; 11 nucleotides line up with TRBD2. V lost 6 bases, J lost 7 bases, and 5 bases stayed unmatched. CDR1 is SNHLY and CDR2 is FYNNEI in the germline V gene. The CDR3 extends over 13 amino acids. The CDR3 reads CASSLGLAGEQYF. CDR3 coding DNA: TGTGCCAGCAGCCTCGGACTAGCGGGTGAGCAGTACTTC. Full variable domain (missing parts from reference TRBV2 and TRBJ2-7): EPEVTQTPSHQVTQMGQEVILRCVPISNHLYFYWYRQILGQKVEFLVSFYNNEISEKSEIFDDQFSVERPDGSNFTLKIRSTKLEDSAMYFCASSLGLAGEQYFGPGTRLTVT.

This rearrangement joins TRBV5-1 to TRBJ2-3; TRBD2 might be the D (6 bases). This CDR3 region has 16 residues. V lost 3 bases and J 0 bases, leaving 14 bases between the germline ends. CDR1 is SGHRS, CDR2 YFSETQ, per germline. The CDR3 DNA reads TGCGCCAGCAGCTGGGGGACTCCCTCTAGCACAGATACGCAGTATTTT. This sequence encodes CASSWGTPSSTDTQYF.

The rearrangement links TRBV27 to TRBJ2-7, with D perhaps matching TRBD2 (7 bases). Between the trimmed V and J ends, which lost 2 bases and 2 bases, there was a span of 16 bases. The CDR3 covers 16 residues. CDR1 MNHEY and CDR2 SMNVEV come from the germline V gene (reference sequence). DNA of the CDR3: TGTGCCAGCAGTTTAGGCAGGGGCGGGAGCCCCTACGAGCAGTACTTC. Its protein is CASSLGRGGSPYEQYF.